Each of the 9 T cell receptor beta chains below was sequenced from the same sample in a study of T cell clonality in common variable immunodeficiency. Sequencing used immunoSEQ multiplex PCR; TCRdb keeps in-frame clones, though not all of them. The table lists some 44,000 clones, no singletons, with 8% to 13% in the top ten. What was sequenced was peripheral blood mononuclear cells. The receptor set was obtained from a person between 18 and 75 years old in good health.

This clone appeared many times. The CDR3 is cut off 3 residues early in the read; its end comes from the germline J gene. V is TRBV12-3 or TRBV12-4 and J is TRBJ2-3, with 12 bases lining up with TRBD2. The CDR3 runs to 18 residues. With V trimmed by 0 bases and J by 3 bases, 7 bases remained unmatched. CDR3 bases read: TGTGCCAGCAGTTTAGCGGCAAGACTAGCGGGGGATACAGATACG. It specifies CASSLAARLAGDTDT. The whole CDR3 sequence is CASSLAARLAGDTDTQYF.

This clone appeared many times. The CDR3 extends 3 residues past the end of the read, so its final part is completed from the germline J gene. This sequence joins TRBV20-1 and TRBJ1-1; D might be TRBD1 (6 bases). CDR3 length: 14 amino acids. Deletions cut 1 base from V and 4 bases from J, with 13 bases between. Germline V gene data show CDR1 as DFQATT and CDR2 as SNEGSKA (reference sequence). The part of the CDR3 DNA that was read is TGCAGTGCTAGAGCGCTAACAGGGCCCACTGAA. This sequence encodes CSARALTGPTE. The CDR3 in its entirety is CSARALTGPTEAFF.

This clone was seen many times. Read coverage stops 3 residues before the CDR3 terminus; the germline J gene supplies the remainder. The chain joins TRBV19 to TRBJ1-2; a weak D match, TRBD1 (5 bases). Germline V gene lookup returns CDR1 LNHDA and CDR2 SQIVND (reference sequence). The CDR3 loop spans 17 amino acids. Between the trimmed V and J ends, which lost 5 bases and 3 bases, there was a span of 22 bases. The covered CDR3 bases are TGTGCCAGTAGTCTAGCCGTCGCTCCAGGGTATGACTATGGC. Amino acid sequence: CASSLAVAPGYDYG. The entire CDR3 is CASSLAVAPGYDYGYTF.

This clone was detected many times. Coverage ceases 3 residues before the CDR3 finishes, and the germline J gene fills in the end. This chain joins TRBV27 and TRBJ2-3, with D possibly being TRBD1 (6 bases). The germline V gene has CDR1 MNHEY and CDR2 SMNVEV (reference sequence). The CDR3 runs 14 residues. Deletions cut 5 bases from V and 2 bases from J, with 11 bases between. The CDR3 spells CASSRQDPTDTQYF. The part of the CDR3 DNA that was read is TGTGCCAGCAGTCGACAGGACCCCACAGATACG.

This clone was detected many times. The CDR3 goes on 3 residues after the read ends, and that part is filled in from the germline J gene. The chain joins TRBV19 to TRBJ2-1, with 12 bases aligning to TRBD2. Germline loops: CDR1 LNHDA, CDR2 SQIVND (reference sequence). Losses at the gene ends were 5 bases for V and 5 bases for J; bases not matched to a gene: 10. The CDR3 is 17 amino acids. The DNA read from the CDR3 is TGTGCCAGTAGTGCCCCTCAGACTAGCGGGAGAAACAATGAG. Amino acid sequence: CASSAPQTSGRNNE. The whole CDR3 protein is CASSAPQTSGRNNEQFF. Supplemented by reference TRBV19 and TRBJ2-1, the full variable domain reads DGGITQSPKYLFRKEGQNVTLSCEQNLNHDAMYWYRQDPGQGLRLIYYSQIVNDFQKGDIAEGYSVSREKKESFPLTVTSAQKNPTAFYLCASSAPQTSGRNNEQFFGPGTRLTVL.

This clone was recorded a few times. The missing CDR3 end, 3 residues past where the read stops, is filled in from the germline J gene. This chain joins TRBV10-3 and TRBJ2-1; 9 bases agree with TRBD2. V lost 4 bases and J lost 5; bases outside the gene matches: 9. Germline values: CDR1 ENHRY, CDR2 SYGVKD. The CDR3 loop spans 16 amino acids. CDR3 sequence: CAISGTAGGQNNEQFF. Incomplete CDR3 DNA: TGTGCCATCAGTGGCACAGCGGGGGGACAAAACAATGAG.

There are many counts of this clone. Coverage ceases 3 residues before the CDR3 finishes, and the germline J gene fills in the end. This chain uses TRBV5-1 with TRBJ2-3, with D maybe TRBD1 (5 bases). V was shortened by 3 bases and J by 3 bases, with 14 bases between the two germline ends. CDR1 is SGHRS, CDR2 YFSETQ, per germline. There are 15 residues in the CDR3. The CDR3 spells CASSSDTRGTDTQYF. The part of the CDR3 DNA that was read is TGCGCCAGCAGCTCGGACACCCGAGGAACAGATACG.

Many counts were recorded for this clone. The CDR3 end lies 3 residues beyond the end of the read and is filled in from the germline J gene. The chain recombines TRBV7-9 with TRBJ2-7; D not certain. The V end lost 8 bases, the J end lost 5 bases, and 13 bases lay between the germline ends. Germline CDR1 is SEHNR and CDR2 is FQNEAQ (reference sequence). The CDR3 consists of 12 residues. The CDR3 protein is CASDLGSDEQYF. CDR3 DNA (partial): TGTGCCAGCGACCTCGGGTCGGACGAG.

This clone was detected many times. The covered CDR3 bases are TGTGCCAGCAGCCCGGGGGGGTTCGGTTATGAG. Amino acid sequence: CASSPGGFGYE. The complete CDR3 protein is CASSPGGFGYEQFF. The rearrangement uses TRBV4-2 and TRBJ2-1; TRBD2 matches at 8 bases. The read falls 3 residues short of the CDR3 end, and the missing part is taken from the germline J gene. The CDR3 has 14 residues. The V gene's germline CDR1 is LGHNA and CDR2 YNFKEQ. The junction had 7 bases not matched to a gene; V was cut back by 4 bases and J by 8 bases.